This T cell receptor beta chain was sequenced in a study of cytomegalovirus exposure and HLA in healthy donors. Primers for the PCR totalled 60 Vbeta and 13 Jbeta. Repertoires were generated with immunoSEQ multiplex PCR, while TCRdb's copy carries only in-frame clones and drops some. The sample lists 90,000 to 100,000 clones, roughly 75% seen once, with approximately 0.8% in the top ten. As for this clone: No antigen is known for it.

Broader study findings: In a later analysis, a missense DCLRE1C variant was linked to TCR beta V- and J-gene trimming.

V lost 4 bases to trimming and J lost 7 bases, with 20 bases between them. Germline V gene data show CDR1 as GTSNPN and CDR2 as SVGIG (reference sequence). There are 16 residues in the CDR3. The material sequenced was PBMCs. The chain couples TRBV30 to TRBJ1-6; D may be TRBD1 (5 bases). The TCR originated in a woman aged 55-75 years in good health and CMV-seronegative. Written as DNA, the CDR3 is TGTGCCTGGACCAAAAGGAGACAGTTTTTAAATTCACCCCTCCACTTT. Its translation: CAWTKRRQFLNSPLHF.